This TCR beta chain appears in the sequencing data of a study of T cells in Graves' hyperthyroidism and ophthalmopathy. The study, taken as a whole, reports: In blood, most of the thyroid clonotypes expanded above 0.001 were also present. Onset of ophthalmopathy came a median approximately 6.5 months after the model predicted it.

Germline V CDR1 and CDR2: MNHNS, SASEGT. CDR3 size: 12 residues. V shed 7 bases and J shed 1 base, with 7 bases lying between them. Ophthalmopathy patients had Clinical Activity Score at least 3, NOSPECS grade at least 4, duration under 3 months. The study left out patients who had uncontrolled infection, other autoimmune disease, pregnancy or lactation. The CDR3 regions of TCR beta were amplified from RNA transcripts. During a first-round RT-PCR of the TCR CDR3, the HTBI primer set was used. TCRdb reprocessed the multiplex PCR reads via MiXCR and lists one record per CDR3 protein. The table includes a few hundred thousand distinct CDR3 sequences, roughly 20% detected once. This clonotype showed up just a few times. As yet, its antigen is unknown.

The sequence was collected from a man aged 18 to 29 with Graves' ophthalmopathy. V usage is TRBV6-1 and J usage is TRBJ2-5, with D possibly matching TRBD2 (5 bases). The sequenced sample consisted of blood. Here the CDR3 DNA reads TGTGCCAGCAAAAGCGGCCAAGAGACCCAGTACTTC. It specifies CASKSGQETQYF.